The 6 T cell receptor beta chains given below trace back to one sample, sequenced in a study of cytomegalovirus exposure and HLA in healthy donors. This PCR relied on a set of 60 Vbeta primers and 13 Jbeta primers. Sequenced by immunoSEQ multiplex PCR; TCRdb stores in-frame clones only, minus some. The profile shows about 150,000 clones, around 87% of them singletons. Material for sequencing was PBMCs. The receptors here all came from a woman under 40 in good health and CMV-seronegative.

J is TRBJ1-4 and V is TRBV27, with D unresolved. Germline V CDR1 and CDR2: MNHEY, SMNVEV (reference sequence). The CDR3 covers 15 residues. Between the trimmed V and J ends, which lost 2 bases and 7 bases, there was a span of 14 bases. CDR3 nucleotides: TGTGCCAGCAGTTTAAGAGGAGCTGGAGGTGAAAAACTGTTTTTT. This codes for CASSLRGAGGEKLFF.

In its sample, this clone was seen once. The chain employs TRBV6-1 and TRBJ1-1, with 9 bases that match TRBD1. V was pared by 6 bases and J by 4 bases, with 6 bases of the junction left unmatched. Germline V gene data show CDR1 as MNHNS and CDR2 as SASEGT. The CDR3 is 14 amino acids. The CDR3 spells CASSRQGVGTEAFF. As DNA, the CDR3 is TGTGCCAGCAGCCGACAGGGGGTGGGCACTGAAGCTTTCTTT.

V gene TRBV7-2 combines with J gene TRBJ1-1; 10 positions match TRBD1. Germline trimming cut 1 base from V and 5 bases from J; bases unmatched to any gene: 4. CDR1 and CDR2 from the germline V gene are SGHTA and FQGNSA. The CDR3 sequence is 15 residues long. The CDR3 DNA follows: TGTGCCAGCAGCTTAGTGGGACAGGGGAAAACTGAAGCTTTCTTT. Protein product: CASSLVGQGKTEAFF. Variable domain in full (rest from reference TRBV7-2 and TRBJ1-1): GAGVSQSPSNKVTEKGKDVELRCDPISGHTALYWYRQSLGQGLEFLIYFQGNSAPDKSGLPSDRFSAERTGGSVSTLTIQRTQQEDSAVYLCASSLVGQGKTEAFFGQGTRLTVV.

The V gene is TRBV6-5, the J gene TRBJ2-5; weak D call: TRBD1 (5 bases). The length of the CDR3 is 16 residues. Germline CDR1 MNHEY, CDR2 SVGAGI. V was pared by 2 bases and J by 5 bases, with 18 bases between. The CDR3 protein is CASSYRAAMGRETQYF. CDR3 coding DNA: TGTGCCAGCAGTTACAGGGCAGCGATGGGGCGGGAGACCCAGTACTTC.

The V gene is TRBV7-9, the J gene TRBJ2-2; 7 bases map to TRBD1. In germline, CDR1 is SEHNR, CDR2 FQNEAQ (reference sequence). V shed 6 bases and J 0 bases; nucleotides not matched to a gene: 7. This CDR3 region has 16 residues. The CDR3 coding sequence is TGTGCCAGCAGATCCCCCGGGACAGCGAACACCGGGGAGCTGTTTTTT. It codes for CASRSPGTANTGELFF.

This clone was seen a handful of times. This chain uses TRBV7-3 with TRBJ2-3; D may be TRBD1 (5 bases). The germline CDR1 and CDR2 sequences are SGHTA and FQGTGA. Trimming left V 5 bases short and J 4 bases short, with 10 bases between. The CDR3 totals 13 residues. CDR3 sequence reads: CASSAGMADTQYF. The CDR3 nucleotides read TGTGCCAGCAGCGCAGGGATGGCAGATACGCAGTATTTT.